The clone carrying this TCR beta chain was observed a few times. The sample originates from a study of blood T cell repertoires in COVID-19. About the study: The origin of the acute and convalescent COVID-19 samples was the United States, Italy and Spain. PBMCs, B-cell-depleted T cells, or T cells were the source of the cDNA or gDNA that made up the material.

This CDR3 is 14 amino acids long. Between the trimmed V and J ends, which lost 3 bases and 2 bases, there was a span of 10 bases. Germline CDR1 and CDR2: KGHSH and LQKENI. In the source study's methods: Nucleated cell number was recorded as an estimate derived from reference gene primer amplification. Profiling relied on immunoSEQ multiplex PCR, and the TCRdb table lists in-frame clones only, not all of them. The V and J calls and clone size are taken from that table; D and trimming were inferred from the DNA. The table lists 300,000 to 450,000 clones, 75% to 90% of them singletons, with roughly 3.7% in the top ten.

This receptor was taken from a woman younger than 30 with acute or convalescent COVID-19. Specimen: peripheral blood. This chain connects TRBV18 to TRBJ1-1; D is unresolved. The CDR3 loop is CASSPTGGNTEAFF. The CDR3 DNA follows: TGTGCCAGCTCACCGACCGGAGGAAACACTGAAGCTTTCTTT.